This T cell receptor (beta chain) was sequenced for a study of blood T cell repertoires in COVID-19. Across the study: Sites across the United States, Italy and Spain contributed samples from acute and convalescent COVID-19. Sources were T cells, B-cell-depleted T cells, or PBMCs; the material itself was cDNA or gDNA.

As processed by the authors: Amplified reference gene primers provided the basis for estimating nucleated cell counts. Generated by immunoSEQ multiplex PCR, the TCRdb table keeps only in-frame clones and is missing some. V, J and clone size are taken as reported in that table, and D and trimming were inferred from the DNA itself. The sample has some 150,000 clones; roughly four fifths are singletons. The germline V gene encodes CDR1 LNHDA and CDR2 SQIVND (reference sequence). Trimming took 3 bases from V and 7 from J, leaving 10 bases between them. The CDR3 is 13 residues long. This sequence originates from a man in his forties or fifties who had recovered from COVID-19. The material sequenced was peripheral blood. This chain links TRBV19 with TRBJ1-5, with TRBD1 as a possible D gene (6 bases). In nucleotides, the CDR3 is TGTGCCAGTAGTATCGCGGGGGCCCAGCCCCAGCATTTT. Translating gives CASSIAGAQPQHF.